This T cell receptor (beta chain) emerged from a study of CD8 T cells in ankylosing spondylitis. This clonotype showed up just a few times. Its antigen is unknown. MiXCR, run by TCRdb on the 5' RACE reads, gives a single entry per CDR3 protein. The top ten clones hold approximately 15% of a sample with 330,000 or so distinct CDR3 sequences, roughly 8% of them seen once. Findings of the study overall: Fewer than ten highly homologous variants made up a TCR beta motif, and this motif appeared characteristic of ankylosing spondylitis blood. Matched ankylosing spondylitis synovial fluid reportedly showed significant enrichment of disease-linked clones.

V lost 3 bases and J lost 2, with 17 bases in between. Germline V gene sequence: CDR1 SGHTA, CDR2 FQGNSA. The CDR3 consists of 16 residues. The gene calls are TRBV7-2 and TRBJ2-7, with D perhaps TRBD1 (5 bases). Material: blood, either unsorted or a sorted T cell fraction (not recorded which). This TCR was sampled from a male donor with ankylosing spondylitis. CDR3 sequence reads: CASSFDRAGSTYEQYF. The CDR3 DNA reads TGTGCCAGCAGCTTCGACCGGGCAGGGTCTACCTACGAGCAGTACTTC.